These T cell receptor beta chains were read from a single sample in a study of blood T cell repertoires in COVID-19. Sequencing was performed with immunoSEQ multiplex PCR; in TCRdb, only in-frame clones are kept and a portion is missing. The sample holds a few hundred thousand clones, over 75% seen once. Sequencing input: peripheral blood. These receptors originate from a woman in her fifties or sixties with acute or convalescent COVID-19. Each CDR3 is given with its conserved first and last residue. The D gene is left open where the match is weak. Clone size appears in some rows only: once, few, many, or a class for an expanded clone.

J,V,D,size,CDR3,DNA
TRBJ1-4,TRBV29-1,-,-,CSASGAPNEKLFF,TGCAGCGCCTCAGGGGCCCCTAATGAAAAACTGTTTTTT
TRBJ2-5,TRBV7-2,TRBD2,-,CASSFGLAGGPETQYF,TGTGCCAGCAGCTTCGGGCTAGCGGGAGGGCCTGAGACCCAGTACTTC
TRBJ1-5,TRBV2,-,-,CASSARLHDSNQPQHF,TGTGCCAGCAGCGCTAGATTGCACGATAGCAATCAGCCCCAGCATTTT
TRBJ2-1,TRBV24-1,TRBD2,-,CATSEPGLAAYNEQFF,TGTGCCACCAGTGAGCCGGGACTAGCGGCCTACAATGAGCAGTTCTTC
TRBJ1-2,TRBV28,TRBD1,-,CASSSTGGAVYGYTF,TGTGCCAGCAGTTCCACAGGGGGCGCGGTCTATGGCTACACCTTC
TRBJ2-3,TRBV7-9,TRBD2,-,CASSLMTSGKDTQYF,TGTGCCAGCAGCTTGATGACTAGCGGGAAAGATACGCAGTATTTT
TRBJ2-6,TRBV27,TRBD1,-,CASSLFTHGTGLEDSGANVLTF,TGTGCCAGCAGTTTATTCACCCACGGGACAGGGTTGGAAGATAGTGGGGCCAACGTCCTGACTTTC
TRBJ1-5,TRBV4-3,-,-,CASSQDRGQPQHF,TGCGCCAGCAGCCAAGATAGGGGTCAGCCCCAGCATTTT
TRBJ2-1,TRBV5-1,TRBD2,-,CASSLASGGSYNEQFF,TGCGCCAGCAGCTTGGCTAGCGGGGGTTCCTACAATGAGCAGTTCTTC
TRBJ1-4,TRBV28,-,-,CASCTGATNEKLFF,TGTGCCAGCTGTACAGGAGCAACTAATGAAAAACTGTTTTTT
TRBJ2-5,TRBV14,TRBD1,-,CASSEVPRGETQYF,TGTGCCAGCAGCGAAGTCCCCAGGGGGGAGACCCAGTACTTC
TRBJ1-5,TRBV30,TRBD1,-,CAWSIRDRGVGQPQHF,TGTGCCTGGTCTATCCGGGACAGGGGGGTAGGGCAGCCCCAGCATTTT
TRBJ2-2,TRBV27,TRBD1,many,CASSFGDRGLPGELFF,TGTGCCAGCAGTTTTGGGGACAGGGGACTCCCCGGGGAGCTGTTTTTT
TRBJ2-3,TRBV7-3,TRBD1,-,CASSSIPLDRVSYLADTQYF,TGTGCCAGCAGCTCTATTCCCTTGGACAGGGTCTCCTATCTCGCAGATACGCAGTATTTT
TRBJ2-3,TRBV7-2,TRBD2,-,CASSLAGRASGFTDTQYF,TGTGCCAGCAGCTTAGCGGGTAGGGCTAGCGGGTTCACAGATACGCAGTATTTT
TRBJ2-7,TRBV7-9,-,-,CASSGLQHSYEQYF,TGTGCCAGCAGCGGCCTACAGCACTCCTACGAGCAGTACTTC
TRBJ2-2,TRBV19,TRBD2,-,CASTGALAGDDTGELFF,TGTGCCAGTACGGGCGCGCTAGCGGGAGATGACACCGGGGAGCTGTTTTTT
TRBJ2-3,TRBV27,-,-,CASSFLSTDTQYF,TGTGCCAGCAGTTTCCTAAGCACAGATACGCAGTATTTT
TRBJ2-7,TRBV5-1,TRBD1,-,CASSTGQGFNEQYF,TGCGCCAGCAGTACGGGACAGGGGTTTAACGAGCAGTACTTC
TRBJ1-1,TRBV6-5,-,-,CASSPQLWANTEAFF,TGTGCCAGCAGTCCCCAGCTTTGGGCGAACACTGAAGCTTTCTTT
TRBJ1-2,TRBV27,TRBD1,once,CASSPRQGGYGYTF,TGTGCCAGCAGTCCGAGACAGGGGGGCTATGGCTACACCTTC
TRBJ2-7,TRBV7-6,TRBD2,-,CASSLDSGSSYEQYF,TGTGCCAGCAGCTTAGATAGCGGGAGCTCCTACGAGCAGTACTTC
TRBJ1-6,TRBV19,-,few,CASSRWEFYNSPLHF,TGTGCCAGTAGTCGATGGGAGTTCTATAATTCACCCCTCCACTTT
TRBJ2-1,TRBV9,-,-,CASSVWGDNEQFF,TGTGCCAGCAGCGTATGGGGCGATAATGAGCAGTTCTTC
TRBJ1-5,TRBV6-5,TRBD1,once,CASSRDRGSQPQHF,TGTGCCAGCAGTCGGGACAGGGGCAGCCAGCCCCAGCATTTT
TRBJ2-3,TRBV18,-,-,CASSPSSDTQYF,TGTGCCAGCTCACCAAGCTCAGATACGCAGTATTTT
TRBJ2-5,TRBV5-1,-,-,CASSFLRTQYF,TGCGCCAGCAGCTTTTTGCGGACCCAGTACTTC
TRBJ1-2,TRBV6-2/TRBV6-3,-,-,CASSASVVGGYTF,TGTGCCAGCAGTGCTTCCGTAGTGGGCGGCTACACCTTC
TRBJ2-1,TRBV18,TRBD1,-,CASSPTGGSYNEQFF,TGTGCCAGCTCACCGACAGGGGGCTCCTACAATGAGCAGTTCTTC
TRBJ2-7,TRBV9,TRBD2,-,CASSPLAGVEQYF,TGTGCCAGCTCCCCCCTAGCGGGAGTCGAGCAGTACTTC
TRBJ2-5,TRBV7-9,TRBD1,-,CASSHRGETQYF,TGTGCCAGCAGCCACAGGGGAGAGACCCAGTACTTC
TRBJ2-5,TRBV2,TRBD2,-,CASTVAGAQETQYF,TGTGCCAGCACAGTAGCGGGAGCCCAAGAGACCCAGTACTTC
TRBJ1-4,TRBV15,-,-,CATSRDPGQRGDEKLFF,TGTGCCACCAGCAGAGATCCGGGGCAGCGGGGCGATGAAAAACTGTTTTTT
TRBJ2-1,TRBV24-1,TRBD1,-,CATSDTGQGSWEQFF,TGTGCCACCAGTGATACGGGACAGGGGTCCTGGGAGCAGTTCTTC
TRBJ1-1,TRBV14,TRBD1,-,CASSRGQGDKAFF,TGTGCCAGCAGTAGGGGACAGGGCGATAAAGCTTTCTTT
TRBJ1-1,TRBV30,-,-,CAWSLQNTEAFF,TGTGCCTGGAGCTTACAAAACACTGAAGCTTTCTTT
TRBJ1-1,TRBV29-1,-,-,CSVAGDETMNTEAFF,TGCAGCGTTGCAGGGGACGAGACCATGAACACTGAAGCTTTCTTT
TRBJ2-3,TRBV7-2,-,-,CASSLYRVGDTQYF,TGTGCCAGCAGCCTTTACAGGGTTGGGGATACGCAGTATTTT
TRBJ1-4,TRBV7-2,TRBD1,once,CASRPGQGGGKLFF,TGTGCCAGCAGACCCGGACAGGGAGGTGGAAAACTGTTTTTT
TRBJ1-1,TRBV7-2,TRBD1,-,CASSLGLDREAFF,TGTGCCAGCAGCTTAGGTCTGGACAGGGAGGCTTTCTTT
TRBJ2-5,TRBV29-1,-,-,CSVDRGQETQYF,TGCAGCGTTGACAGGGGACAAGAGACCCAGTACTTC
TRBJ2-2,TRBV28,-,once,CASRQGYTGELFF,TGTGCCAGCAGGCAGGGGTACACCGGGGAGCTGTTTTTT
TRBJ2-1,TRBV9,-,-,CASSVDWGDYNEQFF,TGTGCCAGCAGCGTAGATTGGGGGGACTACAATGAGCAGTTCTTC
TRBJ1-5,TRBV6-5,TRBD1,few,CASSRGQGQPQHF,TGTGCCAGCAGCAGGGGGCAGGGTCAGCCCCAGCATTTT
TRBJ1-4,TRBV6-6,-,-,CASSYYGEGEKLFF,TGTGCCAGCAGTTACTACGGGGAGGGCGAAAAACTGTTTTTT
TRBJ2-7,TRBV5-1,TRBD1,-,CASSPFGTDTSYEQYF,TGCGCCAGCAGCCCCTTCGGGACAGACACTTCCTACGAGCAGTACTTC
TRBJ2-1,TRBV10-3,TRBD2,-,CAISAGTSGLGGNEQFF,TGTGCCATCAGTGCTGGGACTAGCGGGCTTGGGGGGAATGAGCAGTTCTTC
TRBJ1-1,TRBV2,-,-,CAGGVFTEAFF,TGTGCCGGCGGGGTGTTCACTGAAGCTTTCTTT
TRBJ1-2,TRBV7-8,-,-,CASSLAAGREHGYTF,TGTGCCAGCAGCTTAGCAGCCGGCAGGGAACATGGCTACACCTTC
TRBJ1-2,TRBV5-4,TRBD1,-,CASSFGTGGLYGYTF,TGTGCCAGCAGCTTCGGGACAGGTGGACTTTATGGCTACACCTTC
TRBJ2-5,TRBV20-1,-,-,CSASDRETQYF,TGCAGTGCTAGTGACAGGGAGACCCAGTACTTC